These T cell receptor beta chains were read from a single sample in a study of molecular identifiers for immune sequencing clone quantification. TCRdb processed the PCR reads anew with MiXCR; each CDR3 protein has one entry. The sample records around 480,000 distinct CDR3 sequences, roughly 23% being singletons. Sequences were obtained from naive CD8+ T cells from blood, with Jurkat cell RNA spiked in. The origin of the receptors is a human donor in good health. Some libraries in this study had Jurkat cell RNA spiked in. The CDR3 runs from the conserved cysteine through the conserved F or W. Each record gives: V gene, clone size, D gene, J gene, CDR3 DNA, CDR3 protein. D genes are given only for firm matches. Size tells how often a clone was seen (once, few, many) or the class of an expanded clone, and some rows leave it out.

V gene: TRBV7-2; clone size: many; D gene: TRBD1; J gene: TRBJ1-3; CDR3 DNA: TGTGCCAGCAGCTCCCCCAGGACAGGAAGCTCTGGAAACACCATATATTTT; CDR3 protein: CASSSPRTGSSGNTIYF
V gene: TRBV28; clone size: -; D gene: TRBD1; J gene: TRBJ2-2; CDR3 DNA: TGTGCCAGCAGTTCCGGGACAGACACCACCGGGGAGCTGTTTTTT; CDR3 protein: CASSSGTDTTGELFF
V gene: TRBV6-2/TRBV6-3; clone size: -; D gene: -; J gene: TRBJ1-1; CDR3 DNA: TGTGCCAGCAGTTTTTCTAAACTGTTGAACACTGAAGCTTTCTTT; CDR3 protein: CASSFSKLLNTEAFF
V gene: TRBV4-3; clone size: many; D gene: -; J gene: TRBJ1-3; CDR3 DNA: TGCGCCAGCAGCCAAGCCCCGAGCTCTGGAAACACCATATATTTT; CDR3 protein: CASSQAPSSGNTIYF
V gene: TRBV5-1; clone size: once; D gene: TRBD1; J gene: TRBJ1-1; CDR3 DNA: TGCGTCAGCAGCTTGGTTCTCAGGGGGCAGACTGAAGCTTTCTTT; CDR3 protein: CVSSLVLRGQTEAFF
V gene: TRBV12-3/TRBV12-4; clone size: many; D gene: -; J gene: TRBJ2-7; CDR3 DNA: TGTGCCAGCACCCGTGTCGGGACGAGCCGTGAGCAGTACTTC; CDR3 protein: CASTRVGTSREQYF
V gene: TRBV6-5; clone size: many; D gene: -; J gene: TRBJ1-2; CDR3 DNA: TGTGCCAGCAGTCCGACCGGAGCTAACTATGGCTACACCTTC; CDR3 protein: CASSPTGANYGYTF
V gene: TRBV2; clone size: -; D gene: TRBD1; J gene: TRBJ2-2; CDR3 DNA: TGTGCCGACATTGACAGGGCCGGGGAGCTGTTTTTT; CDR3 protein: CADIDRAGELFF
V gene: TRBV2; clone size: many; D gene: -; J gene: TRBJ1-2; CDR3 DNA: TGTGCCAGCCCTGAGCCCACTGGCTACACCTTC; CDR3 protein: CASPEPTGYTF
V gene: TRBV27; clone size: -; D gene: -; J gene: TRBJ1-1; CDR3 DNA: TGTGCCAGCAGTTTAATACAGGAAAGGACCACTGAAGCTTTCTTT; CDR3 protein: CASSLIQERTTEAFF
V gene: TRBV20-1; clone size: many; D gene: -; J gene: TRBJ1-4; CDR3 DNA: TGCAGTGCTAGAGACCTAAAGGGAAATAATGAAAAACTGTTTTTT; CDR3 protein: CSARDLKGNNEKLFF
V gene: TRBV20-1; clone size: few; D gene: -; J gene: TRBJ1-2; CDR3 DNA: TGCAGTGCTAGAGTAGCATACGATAATGGCTACACCTTC; CDR3 protein: CSARVAYDNGYTF
V gene: TRBV20-1; clone size: many; D gene: TRBD2; J gene: TRBJ2-7; CDR3 DNA: TGCAGTGCACTTCCTCTAGCGGGATACCACGAGCAGTACTTC; CDR3 protein: CSALPLAGYHEQYF
V gene: TRBV3-1; clone size: few; D gene: -; J gene: TRBJ1-1; CDR3 DNA: TGTGCCAGCAGCCAAGGTTTTGGTCGCAGTAGAATGAACACTGAAGCTTTCTTT; CDR3 protein: CASSQGFGRSRMNTEAFF
V gene: TRBV11-2; clone size: few; D gene: -; J gene: TRBJ2-7; CDR3 DNA: TGTGCCAGCAGCTTCCACACAGGGTCCGGGGAGCAGTACTTC; CDR3 protein: CASSFHTGSGEQYF
V gene: TRBV27; clone size: -; D gene: -; J gene: TRBJ1-5; CDR3 DNA: TGTGCCAGCAGTTACTCGACAAGAGGCAATCAGCCCCAGCATTTT; CDR3 protein: CASSYSTRGNQPQHF
V gene: TRBV5-1; clone size: -; D gene: -; J gene: TRBJ2-1; CDR3 DNA: TGCGCCAGCATGTCGACAGGTCTGAGTGAGCAGTTCTTC; CDR3 protein: CASMSTGLSEQFF
V gene: TRBV20-1; clone size: many; D gene: -; J gene: TRBJ1-1; CDR3 DNA: TGCAGTGCGAGCAAGCTAGAGAACACTGAAGCTTTCTTT; CDR3 protein: CSASKLENTEAFF
V gene: TRBV5-1; clone size: many; D gene: -; J gene: TRBJ1-4; CDR3 DNA: TGCGCCAGCTGCCTCGGTGTCGGAGCCGATGATGAAAAACTGTTTTTT; CDR3 protein: CASCLGVGADDEKLFF
V gene: TRBV27; clone size: -; D gene: -; J gene: TRBJ1-2; CDR3 DNA: TGTGCCAGCAAACCCCAGAATACGGGGTATGGCTACACCTTC; CDR3 protein: CASKPQNTGYGYTF
V gene: TRBV20-1; clone size: few; D gene: -; J gene: TRBJ2-1; CDR3 DNA: TGCAGTGCTAGGGACCCCCGGGACCGGAGCTCCTACAATGAGCAGTTCTTC; CDR3 protein: CSARDPRDRSSYNEQFF
V gene: TRBV4-1; clone size: -; D gene: -; J gene: TRBJ2-7; CDR3 DNA: TGCGCCAGCAGCCAAGGGCAGCAGAGCTCCTACGAGCAGTACTTC; CDR3 protein: CASSQGQQSSYEQYF
V gene: TRBV12-3/TRBV12-4; clone size: many; D gene: -; J gene: TRBJ2-3; CDR3 DNA: TGTGCCAGCAGTTTTTGGTCAGATACGCAGTATTTT; CDR3 protein: CASSFWSDTQYF
V gene: TRBV3-1; clone size: few; D gene: -; J gene: TRBJ2-5; CDR3 DNA: TGTGCCAGCAGCCGCGAGGATACCCTGGAGACCCAGTACTTC; CDR3 protein: CASSREDTLETQYF
V gene: TRBV2; clone size: many; D gene: -; J gene: TRBJ2-3; CDR3 DNA: TGTGCCAGCAGTGAATGGAGCACAGATACGCAGTATTTT; CDR3 protein: CASSEWSTDTQYF
V gene: TRBV4-2; clone size: -; D gene: -; J gene: TRBJ2-1; CDR3 DNA: TGTGCCAGCAGCCAAGATCGCCAGGGCTACAATGAGCAGTTCTTC; CDR3 protein: CASSQDRQGYNEQFF
V gene: TRBV29-1; clone size: -; D gene: -; J gene: TRBJ2-7; CDR3 DNA: TGCAGCGTTGAGGGGGAAGGCGTGGGGGAACCATCCTACGAGCAGTACTTC; CDR3 protein: CSVEGEGVGEPSYEQYF
V gene: TRBV23-1; clone size: few; D gene: TRBD1; J gene: TRBJ2-1; CDR3 DNA: TGCGCCAGCAGTCAATCGGGCAGGGGGCTAAATGAGCAGTTCTTC; CDR3 protein: CASSQSGRGLNEQFF
V gene: TRBV4-1; clone size: many; D gene: -; J gene: TRBJ1-1; CDR3 DNA: TGCGCCAGCAGAGACAGATTGAACACTGAAGCTTTCTTT; CDR3 protein: CASRDRLNTEAFF
V gene: TRBV7-2; clone size: many; D gene: TRBD2; J gene: TRBJ2-1; CDR3 DNA: TGTGCCAGCAGCCACGGGACTAAGGTCCATGAGCAGTTCTTC; CDR3 protein: CASSHGTKVHEQFF
V gene: TRBV4-1; clone size: -; D gene: -; J gene: TRBJ1-5; CDR3 DNA: TGCGCCGGCAGCCAAGTCAGACCGGGGGGCAATCAGCCCCAGCATTTT; CDR3 protein: CAGSQVRPGGNQPQHF
V gene: TRBV7-9; clone size: many; D gene: TRBD2; J gene: TRBJ2-3; CDR3 DNA: TGTGCCAGCAGCCCCCCCCTAGGGAGGGAGGCCACAGATACGCAGTATTTT; CDR3 protein: CASSPPLGREATDTQYF
V gene: TRBV30; clone size: few; D gene: -; J gene: TRBJ2-1; CDR3 DNA: TGTGCCTGGAGTGTAGCCAACTACAATGAGCAGTTCTTC; CDR3 protein: CAWSVANYNEQFF
V gene: TRBV9; clone size: few; D gene: -; J gene: TRBJ2-7; CDR3 DNA: TGTGCCAGCAGCGAGGCCGGGACGGGTAACTACGAGCAGTACTTC; CDR3 protein: CASSEAGTGNYEQYF
V gene: TRBV5-4; clone size: many; D gene: -; J gene: TRBJ1-1; CDR3 DNA: TGTGCCAGCAGCTTGTGGGGTGGAGCGACTGAAGCTTTCTTT; CDR3 protein: CASSLWGGATEAFF
V gene: TRBV4-3; clone size: -; D gene: TRBD2; J gene: TRBJ2-4; CDR3 DNA: TGCGCCAGCAGCCAAGAACGCGGGAGGGGGAACATTCAGTACTTC; CDR3 protein: CASSQERGRGNIQYF
V gene: TRBV6-6; clone size: -; D gene: TRBD2; J gene: TRBJ2-7; CDR3 DNA: TGTGCCAGCAGTTACTCAGCGGGGTTAGAGCAGTACTTC; CDR3 protein: CASSYSAGLEQYF
V gene: TRBV27; clone size: many; D gene: TRBD2; J gene: TRBJ2-3; CDR3 DNA: TGTGCCAGCACCCCCTTAGCGGGAGGGGTGGATACGCAGTATTTT; CDR3 protein: CASTPLAGGVDTQYF
V gene: TRBV7-9; clone size: -; D gene: -; J gene: TRBJ2-2; CDR3 DNA: TGTGCCAGCAGCCCCCCAGACATGAACACCGGGGAGCTGTTTTTT; CDR3 protein: CASSPPDMNTGELFF
V gene: TRBV27; clone size: many; D gene: TRBD1; J gene: TRBJ2-7; CDR3 DNA: TGTGCCAGCAGTCAAACCTGGACAGGGCCCTACGAGCAGTACTTC; CDR3 protein: CASSQTWTGPYEQYF
V gene: TRBV3-1; clone size: -; D gene: -; J gene: TRBJ1-1; CDR3 DNA: TGTGCCAGCAGCCAAGGAGTCGGATCTGAAGCTTTCTTT; CDR3 protein: CASSQGVGSEAFF
V gene: TRBV12-3/TRBV12-4; clone size: -; D gene: -; J gene: TRBJ2-1; CDR3 DNA: TGTGCCAGCAGTTCGAGCCTAGCTACCAGCTTCTTC; CDR3 protein: CASSSSLATSFF
V gene: TRBV2; clone size: many; D gene: -; J gene: TRBJ1-6; CDR3 DNA: TGTGCCAGCAGTGAAGGTGACTCCCTCCACTTT; CDR3 protein: CASSEGDSLHF
V gene: TRBV20-1; clone size: few; D gene: -; J gene: TRBJ2-2; CDR3 DNA: TGCAGTGCTAGAGGGGATGAAGCATTTTTGACCGGGGAGCTGTTTTTT; CDR3 protein: CSARGDEAFLTGELFF
V gene: TRBV4-3; clone size: many; D gene: -; J gene: TRBJ1-1; CDR3 DNA: TGCGCCAGCAGCCAAGATATCACAGCTAACACTGAAGCTTTCTTT; CDR3 protein: CASSQDITANTEAFF